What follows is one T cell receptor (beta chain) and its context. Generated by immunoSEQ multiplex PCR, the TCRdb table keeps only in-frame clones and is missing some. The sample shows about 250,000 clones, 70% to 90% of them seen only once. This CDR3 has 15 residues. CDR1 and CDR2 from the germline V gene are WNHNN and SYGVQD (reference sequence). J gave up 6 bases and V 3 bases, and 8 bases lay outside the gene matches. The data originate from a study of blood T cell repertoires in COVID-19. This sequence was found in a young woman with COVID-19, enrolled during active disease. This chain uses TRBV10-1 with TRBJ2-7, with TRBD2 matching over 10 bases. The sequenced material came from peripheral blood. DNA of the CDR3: TGCGCCAGCAGTGATTTGGCTAGCGGGGGTACCGAGCAGTACTTC. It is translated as CASSDLASGGTEQYF.